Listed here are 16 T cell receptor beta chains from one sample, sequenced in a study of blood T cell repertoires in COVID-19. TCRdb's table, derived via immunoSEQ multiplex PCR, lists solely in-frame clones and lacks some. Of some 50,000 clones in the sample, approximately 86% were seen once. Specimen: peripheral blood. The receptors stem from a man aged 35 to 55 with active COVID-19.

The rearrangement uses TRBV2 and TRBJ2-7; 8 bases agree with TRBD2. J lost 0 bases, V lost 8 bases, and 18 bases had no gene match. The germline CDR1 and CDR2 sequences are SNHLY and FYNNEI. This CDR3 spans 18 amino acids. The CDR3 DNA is TGTGCCAGCCCTTTCGGGAACCTCTCCGGGACTAGCTCCTACGAGCAGTACTTC. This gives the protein CASPFGNLSGTSSYEQYF.

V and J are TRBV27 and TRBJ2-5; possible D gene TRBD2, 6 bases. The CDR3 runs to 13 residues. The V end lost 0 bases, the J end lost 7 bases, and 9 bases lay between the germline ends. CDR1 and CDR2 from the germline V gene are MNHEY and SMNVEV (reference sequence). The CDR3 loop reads CASSLSLGGTQYF. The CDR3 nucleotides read TGTGCCAGCAGTTTATCGCTCGGGGGGACCCAGTACTTC.

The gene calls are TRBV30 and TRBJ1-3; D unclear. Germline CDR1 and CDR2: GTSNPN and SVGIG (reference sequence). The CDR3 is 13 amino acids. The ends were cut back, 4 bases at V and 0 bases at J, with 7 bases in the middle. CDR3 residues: CAWTQSSGNTIYF. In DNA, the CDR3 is TGTGCCTGGACACAGAGCTCTGGAAACACCATATATTTT.

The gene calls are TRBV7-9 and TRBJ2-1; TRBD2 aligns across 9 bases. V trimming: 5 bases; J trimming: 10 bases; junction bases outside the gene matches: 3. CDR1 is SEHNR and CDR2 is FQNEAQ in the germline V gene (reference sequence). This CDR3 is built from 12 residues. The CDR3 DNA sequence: TGTGCCAGCAGCCTTACTAGCGGGGAGCAGTTCTTC. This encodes CASSLTSGEQFF.

CDR3 nucleotides: TGTGCAAGTCGCTTAGCGAGGGCTAGCGGGTGGGATACGCAGTATTTT. This sequence encodes CASRLARASGWDTQYF. This chain connects TRBV12-2 to TRBJ2-3; TRBD2, the D gene given by the table, was not confirmed from the DNA. TRBV12-2 has pseudogene status. The CDR3 covers 16 residues.

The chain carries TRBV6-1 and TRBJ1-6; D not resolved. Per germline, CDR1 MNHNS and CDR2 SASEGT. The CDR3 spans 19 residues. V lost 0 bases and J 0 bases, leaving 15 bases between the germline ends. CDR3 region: CASSEAGFGEGSYNSPLHF. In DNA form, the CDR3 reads TGTGCCAGCAGTGAAGCCGGGTTCGGGGAGGGCTCCTATAATTCACCCCTCCACTTT.

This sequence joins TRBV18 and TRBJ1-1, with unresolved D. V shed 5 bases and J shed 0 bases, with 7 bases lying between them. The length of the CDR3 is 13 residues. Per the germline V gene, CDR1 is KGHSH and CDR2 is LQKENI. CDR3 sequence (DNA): TGTGCCAGCTCATCCGGAGTGAACACTGAAGCTTTCTTT. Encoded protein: CASSSGVNTEAFF.

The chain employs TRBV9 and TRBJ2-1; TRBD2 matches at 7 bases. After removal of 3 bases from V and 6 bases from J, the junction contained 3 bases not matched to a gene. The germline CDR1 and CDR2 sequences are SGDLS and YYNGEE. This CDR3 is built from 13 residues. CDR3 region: CASSARTSNEQFF. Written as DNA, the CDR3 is TGTGCCAGCAGCGCCCGGACTAGCAATGAGCAGTTCTTC.

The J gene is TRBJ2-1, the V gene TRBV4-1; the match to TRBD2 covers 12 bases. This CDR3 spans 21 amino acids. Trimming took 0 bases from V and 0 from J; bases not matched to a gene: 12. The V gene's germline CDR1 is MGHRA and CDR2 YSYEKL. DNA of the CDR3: TGCGCCAGCAGCCAAGACCCGACTAGCGGGAGCTTAGGCCTCTCCTACAATGAGCAGTTCTTC. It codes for CASSQDPTSGSLGLSYNEQFF.

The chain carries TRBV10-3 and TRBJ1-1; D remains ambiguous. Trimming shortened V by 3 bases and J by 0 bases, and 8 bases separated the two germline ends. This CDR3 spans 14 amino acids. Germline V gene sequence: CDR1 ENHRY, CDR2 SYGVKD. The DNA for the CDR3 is TGTGCCATCAGTGAAGCTCCACTGAACACTGAAGCTTTCTTT. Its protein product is CAISEAPLNTEAFF.

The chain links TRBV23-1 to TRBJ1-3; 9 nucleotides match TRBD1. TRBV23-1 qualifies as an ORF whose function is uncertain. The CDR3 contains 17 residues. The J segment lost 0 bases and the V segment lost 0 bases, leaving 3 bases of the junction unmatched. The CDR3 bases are TGCGCCAGCAGTCAATCGACAGGGGGTATCTCTGGAAACACCATATATTTT. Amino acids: CASSQSTGGISGNTIYF.

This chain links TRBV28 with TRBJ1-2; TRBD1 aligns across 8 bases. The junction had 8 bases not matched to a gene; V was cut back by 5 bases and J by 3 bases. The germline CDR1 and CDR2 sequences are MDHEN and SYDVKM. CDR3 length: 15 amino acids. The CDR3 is CASSGWQGAYYGYTF. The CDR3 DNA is TGTGCCAGCAGTGGGTGGCAGGGGGCTTACTATGGCTACACCTTC.

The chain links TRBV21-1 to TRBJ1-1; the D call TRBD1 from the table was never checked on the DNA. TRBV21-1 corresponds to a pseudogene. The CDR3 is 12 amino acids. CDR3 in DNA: TGTGCCAGCCGACAGAGTAACACTGAAGCTTTCTTT. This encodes CASRQSNTEAFF.

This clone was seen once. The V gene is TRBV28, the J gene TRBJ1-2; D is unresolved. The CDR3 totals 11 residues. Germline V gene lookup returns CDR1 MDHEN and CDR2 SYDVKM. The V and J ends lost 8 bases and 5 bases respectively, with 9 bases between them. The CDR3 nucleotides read TGTGCCAGCTCGGGTCTTTATGGCTACACCTTC. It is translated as CASSGLYGYTF.

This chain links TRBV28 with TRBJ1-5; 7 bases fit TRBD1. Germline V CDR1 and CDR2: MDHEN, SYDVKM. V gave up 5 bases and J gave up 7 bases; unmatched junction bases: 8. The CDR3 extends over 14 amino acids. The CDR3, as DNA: TGTGCCAGCAGTCTGAGACAGGGAACACAGCCCCAGCATTTT. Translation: CASSLRQGTQPQHF. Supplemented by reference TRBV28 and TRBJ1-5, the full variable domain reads DVKVTQSSRYLVKRTGEKVFLECVQDMDHENMFWYRQDPGLGLRLIYFSYDVKMKEKGDIPEGYSVSREKKERFSLILESASTNQTSMYLCASSLRQGTQPQHFGDGTRLSIL.

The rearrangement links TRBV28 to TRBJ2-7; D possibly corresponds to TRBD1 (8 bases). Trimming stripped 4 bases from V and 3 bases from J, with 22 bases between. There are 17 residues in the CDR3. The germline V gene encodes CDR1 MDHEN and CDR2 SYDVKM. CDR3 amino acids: CASSSLPGGTGLYEQYF. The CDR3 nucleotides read TGTGCCAGCAGTTCCTTGCCCGGGGGGACAGGCCTCTACGAGCAGTACTTC.